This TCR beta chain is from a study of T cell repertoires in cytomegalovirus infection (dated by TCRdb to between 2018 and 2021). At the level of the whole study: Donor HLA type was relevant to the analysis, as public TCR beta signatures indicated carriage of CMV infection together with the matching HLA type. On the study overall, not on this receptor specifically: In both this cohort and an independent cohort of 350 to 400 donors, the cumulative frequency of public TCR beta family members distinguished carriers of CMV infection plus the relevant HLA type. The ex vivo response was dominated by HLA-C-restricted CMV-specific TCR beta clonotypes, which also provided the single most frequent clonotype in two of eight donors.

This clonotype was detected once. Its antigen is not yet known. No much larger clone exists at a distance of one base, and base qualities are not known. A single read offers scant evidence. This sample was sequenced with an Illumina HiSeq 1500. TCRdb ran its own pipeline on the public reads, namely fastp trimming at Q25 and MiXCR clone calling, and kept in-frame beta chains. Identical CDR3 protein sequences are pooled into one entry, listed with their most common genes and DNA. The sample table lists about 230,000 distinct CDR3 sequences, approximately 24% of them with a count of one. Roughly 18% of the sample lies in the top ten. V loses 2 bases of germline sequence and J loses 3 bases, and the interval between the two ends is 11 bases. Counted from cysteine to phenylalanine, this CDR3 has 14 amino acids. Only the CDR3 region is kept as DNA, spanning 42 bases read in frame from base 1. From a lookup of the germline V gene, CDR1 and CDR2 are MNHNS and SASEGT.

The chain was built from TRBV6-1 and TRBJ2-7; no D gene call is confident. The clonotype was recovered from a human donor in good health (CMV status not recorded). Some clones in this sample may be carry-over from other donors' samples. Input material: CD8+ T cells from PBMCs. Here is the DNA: TGTGCCAGCAGTGAACTAGATCCTATCTACGAGCAGTACTTC. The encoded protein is CASSELDPIYEQYF.